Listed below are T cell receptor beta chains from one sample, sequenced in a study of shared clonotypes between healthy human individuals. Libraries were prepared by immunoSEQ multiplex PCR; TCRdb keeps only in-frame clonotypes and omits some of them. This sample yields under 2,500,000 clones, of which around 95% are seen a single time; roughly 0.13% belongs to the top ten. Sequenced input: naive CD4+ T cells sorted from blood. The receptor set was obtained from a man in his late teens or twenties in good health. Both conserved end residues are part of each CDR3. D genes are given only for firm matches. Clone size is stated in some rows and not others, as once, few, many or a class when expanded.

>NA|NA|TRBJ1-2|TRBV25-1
TGTGCCAGCAGTGATCCCGGTAGGAGCTATGGCTACACCTTC
CASSDPGRSYGYTF
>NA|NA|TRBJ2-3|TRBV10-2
TGCGCCAGCAGTGGACTTGCAGATACGCAGTATTTT
CASSGLADTQYF
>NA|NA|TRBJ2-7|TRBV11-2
TGTGCCAGCAGCTTAGATTCCCCAACACCGTTTTACGAGCAGTACTTC
CASSLDSPTPFYEQYF
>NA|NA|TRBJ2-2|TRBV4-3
TGCGCCAGCAGCCAAGTCGGGGGCCTGGGCATCGGGGAGCTGTTTTTT
CASSQVGGLGIGELFF
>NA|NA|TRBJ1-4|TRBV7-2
TGTGCCAGCAGCCTCAACCCGACTGCCCCGGCCGCAGATAATGAAAAACTGTTTTTT
CASSLNPTAPAADNEKLFF
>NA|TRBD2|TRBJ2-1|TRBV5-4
TGTGCCAGCAGCGTAAAGACTAGCGGGGTATCTAGTGAGCAGTTCTTC
CASSVKTSGVSSEQFF
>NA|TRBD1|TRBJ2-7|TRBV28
TGTGCCAGCAGTTTATATGGGGACAGTAAGTCGTACGAGCAGTACTTC
CASSLYGDSKSYEQYF
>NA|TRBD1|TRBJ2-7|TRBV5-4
TGTGCCAGCAGCTTGGGACGGGACAGTAGCTCCTACGAGCAGTACTTC
CASSLGRDSSSYEQYF
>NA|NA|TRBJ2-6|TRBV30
TGTGCCTCGGACAGTTCCTCTGGGGCCAACGTCCTGACTTTC
CASDSSSGANVLTF
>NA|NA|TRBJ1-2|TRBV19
TGTGCCAGTAGTAGCCCGGGACGGTCGGCCCCCACATATGGCTACACCTTC
CASSSPGRSAPTYGYTF
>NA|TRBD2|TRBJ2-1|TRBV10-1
TGCGCCAGCAGTGAGCTAGCGGGGGCGGGCGACAATGAGCAGTTCTTC
CASSELAGAGDNEQFF
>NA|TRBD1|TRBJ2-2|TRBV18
TGTGCCAGCTCACCACAGGGGGCCGCCGGGGAGCTGTTTTTT
CASSPQGAAGELFF
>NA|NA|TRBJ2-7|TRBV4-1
TGCGCCAGCAGCCAAGATCGTGGGACTGCACGCTCCTACGAGCAGTACTTC
CASSQDRGTARSYEQYF
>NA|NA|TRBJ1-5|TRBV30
TGTGCCTGGGCACGGGAGGGAGATAGTCAGCCCCAGCATTTT
CAWAREGDSQPQHF
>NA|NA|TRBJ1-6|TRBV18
TGTGCCAGCTCACCCTTCGGCAAGGGGAATGATAATTCACCCCTCCACTTT
CASSPFGKGNDNSPLHF
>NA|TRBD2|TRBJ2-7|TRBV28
TGTGCCAGCACCCGGACCGTAAGCGGGGGCCTCTCCTACGAGCAGTACTTC
CASTRTVSGGLSYEQYF
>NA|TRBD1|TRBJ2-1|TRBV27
TGTGCCAGCAGTTTCGGGACAGGGGGTAACAATGAGCAGTTCTTC
CASSFGTGGNNEQFF
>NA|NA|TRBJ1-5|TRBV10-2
TGCGCCAGCAAATGGAGTTCGTCGGACTGGCAGCCCCAGCATTTT
CASKWSSSDWQPQHF
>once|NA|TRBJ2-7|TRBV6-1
TGTGCCAGCAATCGGGAGACGAGCGAGCAGTACTTC
CASNRETSEQYF
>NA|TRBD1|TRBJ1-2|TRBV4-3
TGCGCCAGCAGCCAAGATTTAGGGACAGGGAGGTACTATGGCTACACCTTC
CASSQDLGTGRYYGYTF
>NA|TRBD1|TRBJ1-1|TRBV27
TGTGCCAGCAGCGGGACAGAGAACACTGAAGCTTTCTTT
CASSGTENTEAFF
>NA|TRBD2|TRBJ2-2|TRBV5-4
TGTGCCAGCAGCTTGCCGGGGGGTGCCGGGGAGCTGTTTTTT
CASSLPGGAGELFF
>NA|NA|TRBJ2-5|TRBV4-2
TGTGCCAGCAGCCAAGTAAATTGGGCAAGGGAGACCCAGTACTTC
CASSQVNWARETQYF
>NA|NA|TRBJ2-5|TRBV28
TGTGCCAGCAGTTTAGCCGGACAGCAAGAGACCCAGTACTTC
CASSLAGQQETQYF
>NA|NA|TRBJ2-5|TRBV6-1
TGTGCCAGCAGTGAACGAGGGCGGTGGGAGACCCAGTACTTC
CASSERGRWETQYF
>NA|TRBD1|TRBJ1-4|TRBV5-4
TGTGCCAGCAGCTTGGGACCAGACAGGGTGGATGGTGAAAAACTGTTTTTT
CASSLGPDRVDGEKLFF
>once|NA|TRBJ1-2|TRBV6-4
TGTGCCAGCAGTGCCGATGTCGGGACGCGCACTGGCTACACCTTC
CASSADVGTRTGYTF
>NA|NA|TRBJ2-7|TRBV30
TGTGCCTGGAGTGGACAGTACGAGCAGTACTTC
CAWSGQYEQYF
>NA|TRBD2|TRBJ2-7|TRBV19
TGTGCCATAGGGACTAGCGGGAGGGCCTACCTCCATTACGAGCAGTACTTC
CAIGTSGRAYLHYEQYF
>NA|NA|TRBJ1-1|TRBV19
TGTGCCAGTAGTATCTCGAACACTGAAGCTTTCTTT
CASSISNTEAFF
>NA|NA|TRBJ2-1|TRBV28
TGTGCCAGCAGCCCCCGAGAGGAGCAGTTCTTC
CASSPREEQFF
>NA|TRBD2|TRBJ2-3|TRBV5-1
TGCGCCAGCAGCTTGGACCTAGCGGGACGGACAGATACGCAGTATTTT
CASSLDLAGRTDTQYF
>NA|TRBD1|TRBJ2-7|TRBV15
TGTGCCACCAGCGACAGGGGTGCGGGGAAGCAGTACTTC
CATSDRGAGKQYF
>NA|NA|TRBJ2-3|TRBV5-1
TGCGCCAGCAGCTTGGTGGGCAGGGGAGCAGATACGCAGTATTTT
CASSLVGRGADTQYF
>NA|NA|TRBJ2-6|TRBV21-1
TGTGCCAGCAGCTCCCGGGACATGAGCTCTGGGGCCAACGTCCTGACTTTC
CASSSRDMSSGANVLTF
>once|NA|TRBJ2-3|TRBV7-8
TGTGCCAGCAGCTACAGCCCCCAGAGTGGTACGCAGTATTTT
CASSYSPQSGTQYF
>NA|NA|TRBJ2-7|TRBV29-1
TGCAGCGTACATATCACGGACCACCCCGACGAGCAGTACTTC
CSVHITDHPDEQYF
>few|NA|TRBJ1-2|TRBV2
TGTGCCAGCAGTCTACAGGGCTATGGCTACACCTTC
CASSLQGYGYTF
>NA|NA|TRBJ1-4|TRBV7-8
TGTGCCAGCAGCAACGGGGGGGGTGTCCGAAGAGAAAAACTGTTTTTT
CASSNGGGVRREKLFF
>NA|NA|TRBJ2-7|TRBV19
TGTGCCAGTAGTAGGAGCGGCAACTCCTACGAGCAGTACTTC
CASSRSGNSYEQYF
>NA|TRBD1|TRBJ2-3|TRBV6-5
TGTGCCAGCAGTAGGGGGACAGGGTTGACAGATACGCAGTATTTT
CASSRGTGLTDTQYF
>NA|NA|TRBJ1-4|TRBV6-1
TGTGCCAGCAGATCCTGGGCCGACTATAATGAAAAACTGTTTTTT
CASRSWADYNEKLFF
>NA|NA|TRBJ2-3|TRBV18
TGTGCCAGCTCACCCGGATCCACCACAGATACGCAGTATTTT
CASSPGSTTDTQYF
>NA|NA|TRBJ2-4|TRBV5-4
TGTGCCAGCAGCTTGGACGGAGCATGGGGAAACATTCAGTACTTC
CASSLDGAWGNIQYF
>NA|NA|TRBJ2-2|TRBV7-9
TGTGCCAGCAGCTTTCCTCCGAACACCGGGGAGCTGTTTTTT
CASSFPPNTGELFF
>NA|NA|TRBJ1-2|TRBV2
TGTGCCAGCAGTGAAGGCCCCCCCACGGCTGGCTACACCTTC
CASSEGPPTAGYTF
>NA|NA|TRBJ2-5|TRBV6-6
TGTGCCAGCAGTGCGCAAGAGACCCAGTACTTC
CASSAQETQYF
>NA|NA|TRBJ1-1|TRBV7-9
TGTGCCAGCAGCTTAACAGGGACGAACACTGAAGCTTTCTTT
CASSLTGTNTEAFF
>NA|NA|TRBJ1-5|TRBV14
TGTGCCAGCAGCCCCGGAGCTAGCAATCAGCCCCAGCATTTT
CASSPGASNQPQHF
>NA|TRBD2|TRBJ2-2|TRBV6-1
TGTGCCAGCAAGGGGACTAGCGGGAAATCCGGGGAGCTGTTTTTT
CASKGTSGKSGELFF
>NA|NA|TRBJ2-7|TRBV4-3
TGCGCCAGCAGCCAAGAGCGGACCTACGAGCAGTACTTC
CASSQERTYEQYF
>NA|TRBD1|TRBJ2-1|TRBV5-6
TGTGCCAGCAGCTTAGGTGACAGGGGGCTCAGTGAGCAGTTCTTC
CASSLGDRGLSEQFF
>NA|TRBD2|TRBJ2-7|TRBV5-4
TGTGCCAGCAGCTGGGGACTAGCGGGGGGGCACTCCTACGAGCAGTACTTC
CASSWGLAGGHSYEQYF
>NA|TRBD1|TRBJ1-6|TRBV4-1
TGCGCCAGCAGCCATGGCCGGACAGGGGCAGGTTCACCCCTCCACTTT
CASSHGRTGAGSPLHF